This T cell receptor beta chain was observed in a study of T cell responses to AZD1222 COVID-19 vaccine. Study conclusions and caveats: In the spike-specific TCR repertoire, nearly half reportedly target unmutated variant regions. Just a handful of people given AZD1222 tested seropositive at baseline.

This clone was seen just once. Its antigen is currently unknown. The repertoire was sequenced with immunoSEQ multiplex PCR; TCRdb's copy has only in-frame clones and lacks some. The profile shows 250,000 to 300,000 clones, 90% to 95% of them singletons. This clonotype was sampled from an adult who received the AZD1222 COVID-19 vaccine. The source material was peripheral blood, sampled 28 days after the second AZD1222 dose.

CDR3 nucleotide sequence: TGTGCCAGCAGCGCTCTCGGGGCCCAGTACTTC. Translating gives CASSALGAQYF. This chain links TRBV6-2 or TRBV6-3 with TRBJ2-5, with D tentatively TRBD2 (5 bases). This CDR3 spans 11 amino acids. V lost 6 bases and J lost 9, with 11 bases in between. Germline loops: CDR1 MNHEY, CDR2 SVGEGT.